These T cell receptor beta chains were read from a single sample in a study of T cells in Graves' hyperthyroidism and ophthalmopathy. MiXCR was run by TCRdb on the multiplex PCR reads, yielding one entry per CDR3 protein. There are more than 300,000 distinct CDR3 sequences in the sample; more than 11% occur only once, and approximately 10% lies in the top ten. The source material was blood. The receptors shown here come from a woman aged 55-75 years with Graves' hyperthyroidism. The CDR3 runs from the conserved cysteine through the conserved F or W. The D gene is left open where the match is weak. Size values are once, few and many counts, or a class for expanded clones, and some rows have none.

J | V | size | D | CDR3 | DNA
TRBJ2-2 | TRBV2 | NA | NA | CASSAPGLSNTGELFF | TGTGCCAGCAGTGCCCCGGGACTTTCGAACACCGGGGAGCTGTTTTTT
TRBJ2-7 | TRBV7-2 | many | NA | CASSRLPYEQYF | TGTGCCAGCAGCCGCCTCCCCTACGAGCAGTACTTC
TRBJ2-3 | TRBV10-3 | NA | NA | CAITETKITDTQYF | TGTGCCATCACCGAGACTAAAATTACAGATACGCAGTATTTT
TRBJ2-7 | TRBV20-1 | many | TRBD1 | CSARAGQAYEQYF | TGCAGTGCTAGAGCCGGACAGGCCTACGAGCAGTACTTC
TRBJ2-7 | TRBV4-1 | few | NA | CASSQGGRWGEQYF | TGCGCCAGCAGCCAAGGCGGACGATGGGGGGAGCAGTACTTC
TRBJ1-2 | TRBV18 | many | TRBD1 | CASSHDRDYGYTF | TGTGCCAGCTCCCATGACAGGGACTATGGCTACACCTTC
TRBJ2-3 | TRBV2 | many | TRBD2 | CASSVQAGTTDTQYF | TGTGCCAGCAGTGTTCAAGCGGGGACCACAGATACGCAGTATTTT
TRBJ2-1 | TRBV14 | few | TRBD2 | CASSPLFGSGGYNEQFF | TGTGCCAGCAGCCCCCTATTCGGAAGCGGGGGGTACAATGAGCAGTTCTTC
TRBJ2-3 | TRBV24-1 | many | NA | CATSDPSTGGFTDTQYF | TGTGCCACCAGTGACCCCTCGACCGGGGGCTTCACAGATACGCAGTATTTT
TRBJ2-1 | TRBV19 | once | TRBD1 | CASSIGRGTNEQFF | TGTGCCAGTAGTATAGGCAGGGGGACGAATGAGCAGTTCTTC
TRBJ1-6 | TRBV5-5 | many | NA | CASSLARRDSPLHF | TGTGCCAGCAGCTTGGCCAGGAGGGATTCACCCCTCCACTTT
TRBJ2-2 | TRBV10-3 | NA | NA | CAISGTENTGELFF | TGTGCCATCAGTGGGACCGAGAACACCGGGGAGCTGTTTTTT
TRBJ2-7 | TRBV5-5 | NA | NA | CASSSGTWGYEQYF | TGTGCCAGCAGCTCCGGGACCTGGGGCTACGAGCAGTACTTC
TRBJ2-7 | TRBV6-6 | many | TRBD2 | CASSYFFGPGGEQYF | TGTGCCAGCAGTTACTTTTTCGGACCGGGGGGCGAGCAGTACTTC
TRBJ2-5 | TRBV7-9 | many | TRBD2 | CASSLALGLAGVEYF | TGTGCCAGCAGCTTAGCGCTAGGACTAGCGGGAGTCGAGTACTTC
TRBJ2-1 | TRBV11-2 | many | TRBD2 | CASSLDAGGYNEQFF | TGTGCCAGCAGCTTAGACGCGGGAGGCTACAATGAGCAGTTCTTC
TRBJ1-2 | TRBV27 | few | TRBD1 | CASSLSWAGGFYGYTF | TGTGCCAGCAGTTTATCCTGGGCAGGGGGGTTCTATGGCTACACCTTC
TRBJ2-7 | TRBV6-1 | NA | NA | CASNRDANPPYEQYF | TGTGCCAGCAACCGCGATGCGAACCCCCCCTACGAGCAGTACTTC
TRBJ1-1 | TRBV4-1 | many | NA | CASSQALTGVNTEAFF | TGCGCCAGCAGCCAAGCCCTCACGGGGGTGAACACTGAAGCTTTCTTT
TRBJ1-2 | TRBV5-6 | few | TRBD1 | CASSAETGTVNYGYTF | TGTGCCAGCAGCGCCGAAACCGGGACAGTTAACTATGGCTACACCTTC
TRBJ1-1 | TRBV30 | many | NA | CAWGRDLNTEAFF | TGTGCCTGGGGAAGGGACCTGAACACTGAAGCTTTCTTT
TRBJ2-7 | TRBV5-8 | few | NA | CASSLGSLPGQILYEQYF | TGTGCCAGCAGCTTGGGTTCCCTGCCGGGACAAATACTCTACGAGCAGTACTTC
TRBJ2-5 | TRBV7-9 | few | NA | CASSLHPYRGTQYF | TGTGCCAGCAGCTTGCACCCGTACCGGGGGACCCAGTACTTC
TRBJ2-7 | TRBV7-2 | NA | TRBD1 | CASSSSTGGLSEQYF | TGTGCCAGCAGCTCTTCGACAGGGGGCCTCAGCGAGCAGTACTTC
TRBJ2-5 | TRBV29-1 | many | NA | CSVEETVAETQYF | TGCAGCGTTGAAGAAACGGTTGCGGAGACCCAGTACTTC
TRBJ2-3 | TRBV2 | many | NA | CASSAGAGADTQYF | TGTGCCAGCAGTGCCGGCGCAGGCGCAGATACGCAGTATTTT
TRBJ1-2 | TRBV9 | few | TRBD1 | CASSPSGQPLGGYTF | TGTGCCAGCAGCCCATCGGGACAGCCCTTGGGCGGCTACACCTTC
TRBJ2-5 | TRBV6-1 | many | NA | CASSYSATQETQYF | TGTGCCAGCAGTTACAGTGCTACCCAAGAGACCCAGTACTTC
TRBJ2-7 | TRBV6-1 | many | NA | CASSDLDYEQYF | TGTGCCAGCAGTGACCTAGACTACGAGCAGTACTTC
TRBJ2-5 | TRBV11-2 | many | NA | CASSLLTETQYF | TGTGCCAGCAGCCTACTAACAGAGACCCAGTACTTC
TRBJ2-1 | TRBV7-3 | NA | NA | CASSFILAPYNEQFF | TGTGCCAGCAGCTTCATCCTAGCGCCATACAATGAGCAGTTCTTC
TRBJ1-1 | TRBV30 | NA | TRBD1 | CASQPGTVNTEAFF | TGTGCCTCGCAGCCCGGGACAGTGAACACTGAAGCTTTCTTT
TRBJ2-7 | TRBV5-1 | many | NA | CASSTGQTVYEQYF | TGCGCCAGCAGCACTGGACAGACCGTCTACGAGCAGTACTTC
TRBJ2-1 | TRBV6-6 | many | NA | CASSYLVPGLYEQFF | TGTGCCAGCAGTTACCTAGTGCCAGGGCTTTATGAGCAGTTCTTC
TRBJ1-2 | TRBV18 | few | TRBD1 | CASSPPGTGGIYGYTF | TGTGCCAGCTCACCACCGGGGACAGGGGGAATCTATGGCTACACCTTC
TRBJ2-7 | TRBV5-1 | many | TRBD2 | CASSQTTSGRAKQYF | TGCGCCAGCAGCCAAACGACTAGCGGGAGGGCCAAGCAGTACTTC
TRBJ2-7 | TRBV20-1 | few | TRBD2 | CSASSRTSGYEQYF | TGCAGTGCTAGTTCGCGGACTAGCGGTTACGAGCAGTACTTC